What follows are 26 T cell receptor beta chains derived from one specimen sequenced in a study of response to subunit inactivated influenza vaccine. TCRdb passed the RT-PCR reads through MiXCR, listing each CDR3 protein once. The repertoire includes about 700,000 distinct CDR3 sequences, about 15% of them detected once, and approximately 7.6% sits in the top ten. Sample: PBMCs from blood, taken 14 to 15 days before vaccination. All receptors come from a man aged 50 to 60 who received an inactivated influenza vaccine.

This clonotype was found a few times. J is TRBJ1-2 and V is TRBV29-1; tentatively, D is TRBD1 (5 bases). The CDR3 length is 13 residues. Germline V gene data show CDR1 as SQVTM and CDR2 as ANQGSEA. Deletions cut 0 bases from V and 3 bases from J, with 8 bases between. In nucleotides, the CDR3 is TGCAGCGTTGAAGACGCGGGGGACTATGGCTACACCTTC. Amino acids: CSVEDAGDYGYTF. Full variable domain (rest looked up from reference TRBV29-1 and TRBJ1-2): SAVISQKPSRDICQRGTSLTIQCQVDSQVTMMFWYRQQPGQSLTLIATANQGSEATYESGFVIDKFPISRPNLTFSTLTVSNMSPEDSSIYLCSVEDAGDYGYTFGSGTRLTVV.

In this sample, this clonotype turned up a few times. V and J are TRBV14 and TRBJ1-2, with a tentative D call TRBD1 (6 bases). Germline V gives CDR1 SGHDN, CDR2 FVKESK. Trimming took off 4 bases at V and 4 bases at J, with 13 bases between the two ends. The CDR3 runs to 14 residues. CDR3 in amino acids: CASSPPGGGYGYTF. In DNA, the CDR3 is TGTGCCAGCAGCCCTCCTGGAGGGGGCTATGGCTACACCTTC.

The chain links TRBV12-3 or TRBV12-4 to TRBJ2-7; TRBD2 matches at 7 bases. There are 13 residues in the CDR3. With V trimmed by 8 bases and J by 5 bases, 9 bases remained unmatched. CDR3 sequence reads: CASRSTAGHEQYF. The CDR3 bases are TGTGCCAGCCGGAGTACAGCGGGGCACGAGCAGTACTTC.

This clonotype was recorded many times. Here the CDR3 reads CASSVATGTSGSFQETQYF. The CDR3 DNA follows: TGTGCCAGCAGCGTAGCTACAGGGACTAGCGGGTCTTTCCAAGAGACCCAGTACTTC. The rearrangement uses TRBV9 and TRBJ2-5, with TRBD2 matching over 12 bases. The CDR3 is made up of 19 amino acids. The V gene end was trimmed by 0 bases and the J gene end by 1 base; junction bases not matched to a gene: 10. The germline V gene has CDR1 SGDLS and CDR2 YYNGEE.

This clonotype was observed at least ten times. The chain joins TRBV4-2 to TRBJ2-1, with TRBD2 identical over 14 bases. The germline gives CDR1 LGHNA, CDR2 YNFKEQ. This CDR3 comprises 17 residues. After removal of 9 bases from V and 8 bases from J, the junction contained 15 bases not matched to a gene. CDR3 sequence (DNA): TGTGCCAGTCTCGGGACTAGCGGGGGCCCAGAAAGCCATGAGCAGTTCTTC. It codes for CASLGTSGGPESHEQFF.

This clonotype was counted at least ten times. The rearrangement uses TRBV6-1 and TRBJ1-2, with 7 bases identical to TRBD1. The CDR3 spans 16 residues. V lost 6 bases to trimming and J lost 4 bases; unmatched junction nucleotides: 14. Germline V gene data show CDR1 as MNHNS and CDR2 as SASEGT. CDR3 DNA sequence: TGTGCCAGCAGCGGAGGGACAGCCTTTAGCACCTATGGCTACACCTTC. Translated: CASSGGTAFSTYGYTF.

The rearrangement joins TRBV7-6 to TRBJ2-1; no clear D. Looked up from germline, CDR1 is SGHVS and CDR2 is FNYEAQ. Trimming took off 1 base at V and 5 bases at J, with 6 bases between the two ends. The CDR3 has 13 residues. The DNA for the CDR3 is TGTGCCAGCAGCTTAGGCGACGACAATGAGCAGTTCTTC. Encoded protein: CASSLGDDNEQFF. The whole variable domain, filled in from reference TRBV7-6 and TRBJ2-1, reads GAGVSQSPRYKVTKRGQDVALRCDPISGHVSLYWYRQALGQGPEFLTYFNYEAQQDKSGLPNDRFSAERPEGSISTLTIQRTEQRDSAMYRCASSLGDDNEQFFGPGTRLTVL.

This chain joins TRBV6-1 and TRBJ1-1; D gene unclear. The CDR3 is made up of 14 amino acids. Looked up from germline, CDR1 is MNHNS and CDR2 is SASEGT. The ends were cut back, 7 bases at V and 1 base at J, with 13 bases in the middle. As DNA, the CDR3 is TGTGCCAGCACTGGGCAGGCCCCGAACACTGAAGCTTTCTTT. The encoded protein is CASTGQAPNTEAFF.

This clonotype was seen a few times. J is TRBJ2-2 and V is TRBV29-1, with D unclear. The V gene lost 4 bases and the J gene lost 1 base, with 10 bases spanning the gap. Germline V gene lookup returns CDR1 SQVTM and CDR2 ANQGSEA. The CDR3 totals 14 residues. The CDR3 reads CSVAAGRNTGELFF. The CDR3, as DNA: TGCAGCGTTGCGGCAGGACGGAACACCGGGGAGCTGTTTTTT.

This clonotype occurred many times. The chain links TRBV14 to TRBJ1-6; D possibly corresponds to TRBD1 (5 bases). The V gene lost 6 bases and the J gene lost 4 bases, with 10 bases spanning the gap. The CDR3 has 14 amino acids. Germline V gene sequence: CDR1 SGHDN, CDR2 FVKESK. The CDR3 region is CASRGDSYNSPLHF. The CDR3 bases are TGTGCCAGCAGAGGCGACAGTTATAATTCACCCCTCCACTTT.

The table lists this clonotype with a few counts. J is TRBJ2-1 and V is TRBV20-1; TRBD2 matches 9 bases. This CDR3 has 14 amino acids. The germline gives CDR1 DFQATT, CDR2 SNEGSKA (reference sequence). V lost 4 bases and J lost 6; bases outside the gene matches: 7. CDR3 sequence: CSAKGTSSSNEQFF. CDR3 DNA: TGCAGTGCTAAGGGGACTAGCTCTTCCAATGAGCAGTTCTTC.

This clonotype was seen just once. The V gene is TRBV4-2, the J gene TRBJ2-3; D might be TRBD2 (9 bases). This CDR3 spans 18 amino acids. Between the trimmed V and J ends, which lost 0 bases and 6 bases, there was a span of 22 bases. Germline-derived CDR1 and CDR2 are LGHNA and YNFKEQ. The CDR3 loop is CASSQDQGAGGPTDTQYF. CDR3 in DNA: TGTGCCAGCAGCCAAGATCAGGGGGCGGGGGGGCCGACGGATACGCAGTATTTT.

This rearrangement joins TRBV6-2 or TRBV6-3 to TRBJ2-5; D may be TRBD1 (6 bases). From germline, CDR1 is MNHEY and CDR2 SVGEGT. The CDR3 has 14 amino acids. V lost 4 bases, J lost 5 bases, and 14 bases lay in between. The CDR3 sequence: CASSSGTTRETQYF. In nucleotides, the CDR3 is TGTGCCAGCAGTTCCGGGACAACACGGGAGACCCAGTACTTC.

This clonotype came up a few times. The chain joins TRBV4-3 to TRBJ2-7; D might be TRBD1 (6 bases). The CDR3 covers 13 residues. V was trimmed by 5 bases and J by 5 bases, leaving 13 bases between them. CDR1 LGHNA and CDR2 YSLEER come from the germline V gene. CDR3 in DNA: TGCGCCAGCAGCTTTCGGACAGCCGACGAGCAGTACTTC. Its translation is CASSFRTADEQYF.

The chain uses TRBV20-1 and TRBJ2-2; 9 bases map to TRBD2. Germline V gene data show CDR1 as DFQATT and CDR2 as SNEGSKA (reference sequence). This CDR3 is 14 amino acids long. Trimming at V came to 5 bases and at J to 4 bases, leaving 5 bases not matched to a gene. The DNA of the CDR3 is TGCAGTGCTGTTAGCGGGGGCTCCACCGGGGAGCTGTTTTTT. This translates into CSAVSGGSTGELFF.

The V call is TRBV20-1, the J call TRBJ2-1; TRBD2 agrees at 7 bases. Germline V CDR1 and CDR2: DFQATT, SNEGSKA (reference sequence). There are 15 residues in the CDR3. V trimming: 0 bases; J trimming: 3 bases; junction bases outside the gene matches: 5. The CDR3 is CSAREGGRGYNEQFF. CDR3 in DNA: TGCAGTGCTAGAGAGGGAGGGAGAGGCTACAATGAGCAGTTCTTC.

The V gene is TRBV4-3, the J gene TRBJ2-1; D call uncertain. CDR3 length: 16 residues. Trimming removed 3 bases from V and 3 bases from J, with 15 bases in between. Germline-derived CDR1 and CDR2 are LGHNA and YSLEER. CDR3 protein: CASSQVVGNLYNEQFF. CDR3 coding DNA: TGCGCCAGCAGCCAGGTAGTGGGGAACCTCTACAATGAGCAGTTCTTC.

Points on this clonotype: Being one base from a much bigger clone, this may be a read error. This rearrangement joins TRBV20-1 to TRBJ2-1; D unresolved. Germline V gene data show CDR1 as DFQATT and CDR2 as SNEGSKA (reference sequence). This CDR3 region has 12 residues. The ends were cut back, 3 bases at V and 5 bases at J, with 8 bases in the middle. The CDR3: CSASPRNNEQFF. The CDR3 nucleotides read TGCAGTGCTAGTCCCAGAAACAATGAGCAGTTCTTC.

The genes are TRBV7-3 and TRBJ2-1; D might be TRBD2 (6 bases). V lost 1 base, J lost 5 bases, and 30 bases lay in between. CDR1 is SGHTA and CDR2 is FQGTGA in the germline V gene. CDR3 length equals 21 residues. CDR3 in DNA: TGTGCCAGCAGCTTAAGGTCTCGGGCCGCACAGGACTACCACCCGAACAATGAGCAGTTCTTC. The encoded protein is CASSLRSRAAQDYHPNNEQFF.

The chain has TRBV7-6 and TRBJ2-1; no clear D gene. The CDR3 has 14 amino acids. V was pared by 3 bases and J by 8 bases, with 14 bases between. Per the germline V gene, CDR1 is SGHVS and CDR2 is FNYEAQ. CDR3 coding DNA: TGTGCCAGCAGCTTTGTTGACGGAGCCCATGAGCAGTTCTTC. It yields the protein CASSFVDGAHEQFF.

The chain has TRBV7-9 and TRBJ2-6, with TRBD1 as a possible D gene (5 bases). CDR3 length equals 16 residues. The germline gives CDR1 SEHNR, CDR2 FQNEAQ (reference sequence). V was trimmed by 8 bases and J by 1 base, leaving 15 bases between them. CDR3 sequence reads: CASLGVTSSGANVLTF. Here the CDR3 DNA reads TGTGCCAGCTTAGGGGTAACGTCGTCTGGGGCCAACGTCCTGACTTTC.

This clonotype has at least ten counts. The V gene is TRBV12-3 or TRBV12-4, the J gene TRBJ2-3; TRBD2 matches 8 bases. The CDR3 loop spans 15 amino acids. V was clipped by 3 bases and J by 3 bases; unmatched bases: 5. The CDR3 spells CASSLSGGRTDTQYF. The DNA of the CDR3 is TGTGCCAGCAGTTTGAGTGGCGGGAGGACAGATACGCAGTATTTT.

This clonotype was observed a few times. The chain recombines TRBV5-1 with TRBJ1-2, with 7 bases identical to TRBD1. CDR3 length: 14 residues. Germline trimming cut 0 bases from V and 3 bases from J; bases unmatched to any gene: 2. From germline, CDR1 is SGHRS and CDR2 YFSETQ. This chain's CDR3 is CASSLGQGYYGYTF. Here the CDR3 DNA reads TGCGCCAGCAGCTTGGGACAGGGCTACTATGGCTACACCTTC.

The rearrangement joins TRBV9 to TRBJ2-2, with D tentatively TRBD2 (5 bases). The CDR3 is 15 residues long. Deletions cut 0 bases from V and 2 bases from J, with 8 bases between. Germline V CDR1 and CDR2: SGDLS, YYNGEE. CDR3 sequence (DNA): TGTGCCAGCAGCGTAGTGGCTAGCAACACCGGGGAGCTGTTTTTT. This gives the protein CASSVVASNTGELFF.

The chain has TRBV6-1 and TRBJ2-3; 14 nucleotides align to TRBD2. The V gene's germline CDR1 is MNHNS and CDR2 SASEGT. After removal of 6 bases from V and 9 bases from J, the junction contained 8 bases not matched to a gene. The CDR3 runs 15 residues. CDR3 amino acids: CASRTTSGGGWTQYF. For the CDR3, the DNA is TGTGCCAGCAGAACGACTAGCGGGGGGGGGTGGACGCAGTATTTT.

The V call is TRBV14, the J call TRBJ1-6; D is undetermined. CDR3 length equals 12 residues. Germline V gene data show CDR1 as SGHDN and CDR2 as FVKESK. V dropped 4 bases and J dropped 14 bases, with 12 bases sitting between them. CDR3: CASSRLGLALHF. The CDR3 nucleotides are TGTGCCAGCAGCCGGTTAGGGCTGGCCCTCCACTTT.